What follows describes a single TCR beta chain. Its cognate antigen has yet to be identified. No base qualities exist here, and no much larger clone lies one base off it. CDR1 is given as SGHTA and CDR2 as FQGNSA, both from the germline V gene. Spanning cysteine to phenylalanine, the CDR3 consists of 15 amino acids. CDR3 DNA is the only sequence kept; it has 45 bases, read in frame from the first base. The V end gives up 3 bases and the J end 4 bases, leaving 8 bases in the junction not matched to a gene. The data are from a study of blood T cell repertoires in COVID-19 (dated by TCRdb to the early 2020s). At the level of the whole study: Samples covering the acute and convalescent phases of COVID-19 were provided by collaborators in the United States, Italy and Spain. A de-identified subject ID, COVID-19 status, age in years and sex were almost always included in the sample metadata. The repertoires were released in a freely available public database intended as a resource for research on the immune response to SARS-CoV-2. Where available, HLA class I and class II types were taken from metadata supplied by the sample provider and were not determined by assay-based typing. Subjects who had been exposed to COVID-19, were actively infected with it, or had recovered from it provided the deeply sampled blood TCRbeta repertoires that made up the dataset. The samples were drawn from two sources: the first 160 participants of the ongoing ImmuneRACE study, and 1,000 to 1,500 subjects contributed by 6 global collaborators. The prospective study material was composed of cDNA or gDNA derived from T cells, B-cell-depleted T cells, or PBMCs. The research as a whole found: The amount of clinical and demographic metadata varied by source and participant and was provided uncurated.

TCRbeta CDR3 regions were amplified from genomic DNA using the immunoSEQ Assay, a bias-controlled multiplex PCR. Regarding the original processing steps: The number of nucleated cells in each sample was estimated by amplification of reference gene primers within the assay. Sequence reads were collapsed and filtered to measure the absolute abundance of every unique TCRbeta CDR3 rearrangement. Productive Simpson clonality was computed per sample as the square root of Simpson's diversity index over productive rearrangements. The source is immuneACCESS, and TCRdb retained only in-frame sequences with V and J called. Part of the clones is not carried over; for the studies checked, unresolved V genes explain less than half of this, and the remainder is unexplained. The V and J calls and the clone size are those of that table, but D and trimming were determined from the DNA. This sample is represented by a few hundred thousand clones; 85% to 90% of them were singletons. 1.8% of the sample is taken by the ten largest.

In the prospective study, participants were roughly 18 to 95 years old, resided in 25 or so geographic areas of the United States, and were enrolled through a virtual design. In the prospective study, cohorts were assigned on the basis of participant-reported clinical history obtained from a screening survey and a study questionnaire. For ImmuneRACE Cohort 3, a participant was defined as recovered based on two consecutive negative NP/OP PCR tests, clearance by a healthcare professional, or resolution of symptoms. Each participant in the prospective study had whole blood, serum and a nasopharyngeal or oropharyngeal swab collected by mobile phlebotomists. Prospective study participants could optionally give additional blood draws and questionnaires over an approximately 2-month period. Blood samples from the prospective study were shipped frozen or at room temperature prior to DNA extraction.

The material sequenced was PBMCs or T cells enriched from blood (not recorded which). This clonotype was obtained from a woman between 40 and 50 years old who had recovered from COVID-19. The chain employs TRBV7-2 and TRBJ2-7; 8 bases in between match TRBD1. The bases are TGTGCCAGCAGCTTTGACCTGGGACAGGCATACGAGCAGTACTTC. Its coded protein is CASSFDLGQAYEQYF.